This T cell receptor beta chain was sequenced for a study of T cell repertoires in cytomegalovirus infection. Study in general: Indications of both CMV infection and matching HLA type were provided by public TCR beta signatures. Findings and limits, study-wide: People with CMV and the relevant HLA were identified by cumulative public TCR beta family frequency.

TCRdb redid the calling of the reads with MiXCR, one entry per CDR3 protein. The profile shows around 900,000 distinct CDR3 sequences, approximately 31% of them singletons. This CDR3 has 20 residues. Trimming pared 1 base from V and 0 bases from J, leaving 19 bases between. Per the germline V gene, CDR1 is MGHRA and CDR2 is YSYEKL. There are many counts of this clonotype. Its antigen is unknown. Sample: cultured CD8+ T cells from PBMCs, taken from culture after CMV antigen stimulation. This sequence was found in a human donor in good health (CMV status not recorded). Some clones in this sample may be carry-over from other donors' samples. The chain uses TRBV4-1 and TRBJ2-6; D may be TRBD2 (5 bases). In DNA, the CDR3 is TGCGCCAGCAGCCAAGTCGGGTTGGAGGTCACTCGCTCTGGGGCCAACGTCCTGACTTTC. As protein: CASSQVGLEVTRSGANVLTF.